Presented here are 7 T cell receptor beta chains from one specimen sequenced in a study of blood T cell repertoires in COVID-19. Profiling relied on immunoSEQ multiplex PCR, and the TCRdb table lists in-frame clones only, not all of them. In the table there are roughly 280,000 clones, around 84% of which are singletons. The specimen sequenced was peripheral blood. Receptors originate from a man in his sixties with acute or convalescent COVID-19.

J is TRBJ2-6 and V is TRBV6-2 or TRBV6-3, with 7 bases identical to TRBD2. The germline CDR1 and CDR2 sequences are MNHEY and SVGEGT. After removal of 2 bases from V and 13 bases from J, the junction contained 14 bases not matched to a gene. The CDR3 totals 16 residues. The CDR3 loop reads CASSYPLGEGAGVLTF. Here the CDR3 DNA reads TGTGCCAGCAGTTACCCCCTCGGGGAGGGAGCCGGGGTCCTGACTTTC.

The V gene is TRBV6-6, the J gene TRBJ2-1; 9 positions match TRBD2. Per germline, CDR1 MNHNY and CDR2 SVGAGI (reference sequence). The CDR3 is 15 amino acids. The junction had 9 bases not matched to a gene; V was cut back by 7 bases and J by 5 bases. DNA of the CDR3: TGTGCCAGCACCCCCGGGGCGGGGGGGGACAATGAGCAGTTCTTC. Encoded protein: CASTPGAGGDNEQFF.

This rearrangement joins TRBV29-1 to TRBJ2-5, with D perhaps TRBD1 (5 bases). The germline CDR1 and CDR2 sequences are SQVTM and ANQGSEA. The CDR3 runs 12 residues. V was shortened by 4 bases and J by 3 bases, with 9 bases between the two germline ends. CDR3 sequence: CSVVQVEETQYF. As DNA, the CDR3 is TGCAGCGTTGTACAGGTGGAAGAGACCCAGTACTTC.

This clone was counted between two and nine times. The J gene is TRBJ1-4, the V gene TRBV7-9; D ambiguous. V gave up 11 bases and J gave up 3 bases, with 16 bases separating them. The CDR3 extends over 14 amino acids. The germline V gene encodes CDR1 SEHNR and CDR2 FQNEAQ (reference sequence). The CDR3 DNA is TGTGCCGCAGAGGGTGGGCGGTCTAATGAAAAACTGTTTTTT. Translating gives CAAEGGRSNEKLFF.

CDR3 sequence (DNA): TGTGCCAGCAGCTTAGCAGGAGGGAGGGCAACTGAAGCTTTCTTT. It encodes CASSLAGGRATEAFF. The genes are TRBV7-9 and TRBJ1-1; D call uncertain. The germline V and J ends were trimmed by 0 bases and 5 bases, with 13 bases remaining between them. Germline V lookup: CDR1 SEHNR, CDR2 FQNEAQ (reference sequence). The CDR3 spans 15 residues.

The V and J genes are TRBV10-3 and TRBJ1-2; 8 positions agree with TRBD1. The CDR3 totals 15 residues. Germline-derived CDR1 and CDR2 are ENHRY and SYGVKD. V shed 3 bases and J 2 bases; nucleotides not matched to a gene: 5. The CDR3 coding sequence is TGTGCCATCAGTGACGTTGGACAGGGAAACTATGGCTACACCTTC. This codes for CAISDVGQGNYGYTF.

The V gene is TRBV21-1, the J gene TRBJ1-1; the table gives TRBD1 as D, unverified against the DNA. TRBV21-1 is labeled a pseudogene. The CDR3 sequence is 15 residues long. The CDR3 loop reads CASSKRARVGAEAFF. In DNA form, the CDR3 reads TGTGCCAGCAGCAAAAGAGCCAGGGTCGGCGCTGAAGCTTTCTTT.